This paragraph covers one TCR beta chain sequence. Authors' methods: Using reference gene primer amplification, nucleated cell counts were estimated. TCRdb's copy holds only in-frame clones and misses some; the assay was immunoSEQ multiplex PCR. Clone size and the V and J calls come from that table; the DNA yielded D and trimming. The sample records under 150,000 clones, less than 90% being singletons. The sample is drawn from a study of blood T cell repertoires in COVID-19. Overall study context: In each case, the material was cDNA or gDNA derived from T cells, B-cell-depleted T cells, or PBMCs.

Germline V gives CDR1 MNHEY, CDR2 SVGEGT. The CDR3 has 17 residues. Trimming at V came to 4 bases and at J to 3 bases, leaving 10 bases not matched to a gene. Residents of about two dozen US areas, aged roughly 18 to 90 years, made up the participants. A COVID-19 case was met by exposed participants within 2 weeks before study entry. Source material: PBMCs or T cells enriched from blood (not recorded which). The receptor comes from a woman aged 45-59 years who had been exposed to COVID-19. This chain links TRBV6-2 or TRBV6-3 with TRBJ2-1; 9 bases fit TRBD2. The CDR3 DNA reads TGTGCCAGCAGTTTAATTGGCGGGAGGGCCCTCTACAATGAGCAGTTCTTC. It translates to CASSLIGGRALYNEQFF.